The entry that follows covers one T cell receptor beta chain sequence. The antigen is unknown. This entry belongs to a study of graft-versus-host responses after intestinal transplantation. V was pared by 5 bases and J by 2 bases, with 16 bases between. CDR3 length: 15 amino acids. CDR1 is MDHEN and CDR2 is SYDVKM in the germline V gene. The data were produced by immunoSEQ multiplex PCR, yet TCRdb's version contains in-frame clones alone and is incomplete. Here the sample spans about 64,000 clones, over 90% being singletons. Whole-study findings and limits: Analysis identified GvH clones in recipient marrow, with some appearing first in ileum or blood. Declines in HvG clones occurring early post-transplant were associated with peak circulating GvH clone levels.

The TCR originated in a human donor who was the organ donor for an intestinal transplant. Sequencing used unstimulated CD8+ T cells sorted from spleen or lymph node cells, obtained before transplant. This chain links TRBV28 with TRBJ2-7; a possible D gene is TRBD1 (6 bases). In DNA form, the CDR3 reads TGTGCCAGCAGTCTCGACCACACAGGGACCTACGAGCAGTACTTC. As protein: CASSLDHTGTYEQYF. Complete variable domain (other parts from reference TRBV28 and TRBJ2-7): DVKVTQSSRYLVKRTGEKVFLECVQDMDHENMFWYRQDPGLGLRLIYFSYDVKMKEKGDIPEGYSVSREKKERFSLILESASTNQTSMYLCASSLDHTGTYEQYFGPGTRLTVT.